Shown below are 3 T cell receptor beta chains from a single sample sequenced in a study of graft-versus-host responses after intestinal transplantation. Clones were sequenced by immunoSEQ multiplex PCR, and TCRdb holds only the in-frame ones, with some missing. The repertoire consists of 88,000 or so clones, with 85% to 90% occurring once and the leading ten covering less than 0.12%. These receptors have no identified antigens. The sample here was unstimulated CD4+ T cells sorted from spleen or lymph node cells, taken before intestinal transplant. These receptors originate from a human donor who received an intestinal transplant.

This sequence joins TRBV19 and TRBJ1-6; TRBD1 might be the D (6 bases). This CDR3 is built from 15 residues. Germline loops: CDR1 LNHDA, CDR2 SQIVND (reference sequence). Trimming took 7 bases from V and 6 from J, leaving 16 bases between them. For the CDR3, the DNA is TGTGCCAGTAAGCGGGGGGGGCAATTTAATTCACCCCTCCACTTT. Translated, it gives CASKRGGQFNSPLHF.

The V and J genes are TRBV10-2 and TRBJ1-2; perhaps TRBD1 as D (6 bases). Germline loops: CDR1 WSHSY, CDR2 SAAADI. Deletions cut 4 bases from V and 5 bases from J, with 14 bases between. The CDR3 contains 14 residues. The CDR3 DNA reads TGCGCCAGCAGTGTTATAGGGGGGGATTATGGCTACACCTTC. Translation: CASSVIGGDYGYTF.

This sequence joins TRBV14 and TRBJ2-1, with D tentatively TRBD1 (5 bases). The CDR3 has 16 amino acids. Germline V gives CDR1 SGHDN, CDR2 FVKESK. Trimming pared 0 bases from V and 5 bases from J, leaving 14 bases between. CDR3 nucleotides: TGTGCCAGCAGCCAAGAAAGGGCAGGGCGAAACAATGAGCAGTTCTTC. Translating gives CASSQERAGRNNEQFF.